This TCR beta chain was retrieved from a study of T cells in Graves' hyperthyroidism and ophthalmopathy. Study background: Sampling of peripheral blood happened at initial diagnosis, prior to any treatment.

General study findings and limits: A model built on 13 V-J features separated ophthalmopathy from stable hyperthyroidism.

Trimming at V came to 1 base and at J to 9 bases, leaving 6 bases not matched to a gene. Germline-derived CDR1 and CDR2 are DFQATT and SNEGSKA (reference sequence). This CDR3 comprises 15 residues. Using RNA transcripts as the source, TCR beta CDR3 regions were amplified. In the first-round RT-PCR of the TCR CDR3, the HTBI primer set was used. TCRdb independently ran MiXCR on the multiplex PCR reads; one entry per CDR3 protein. Of a few hundred thousand distinct CDR3 sequences listed, more than 12% are singletons. A remark on this clonotype: Its target is unknown.

Clinical symptoms, serum thyroxine and TRAb, thyroid ultrasound and orbital computed tomography were used for the diagnoses. PBMCs were sourced from about 10 ml fresh peripheral blood. Sequencing was done on a sample of blood. The TCR originated in a woman in her twenties or thirties with Graves' hyperthyroidism. The V gene is TRBV20-1, the J gene TRBJ2-1; 13 bases are shared with TRBD2. In nucleotides, the CDR3 is TGCAGTGCTAGAGGCCCGGGACTAGCGGGAACTGAGCAGTTCTTC. It translates to CSARGPGLAGTEQFF.